This is a list of T cell receptor beta chains from one sample in a study of shared clonotypes between healthy human individuals. Repertoires were generated with immunoSEQ multiplex PCR, while TCRdb's copy carries only in-frame clones and drops some. The data hold about 700,000 clones, with roughly nine tenths observed a single time. Material for sequencing was naive CD8+ T cells sorted from blood. These receptors were obtained from a man younger than 40 in good health. Each CDR3 is given with its conserved first and last residue. The D gene is left open where the match is weak. The listing skips clone size in some rows; elsewhere it reads once, few, many or a size class.

CDR3,DNA,J,V,D,size
CVRSTYRAGVNTGELFF,TGTGTCAGAAGCACCTACAGGGCGGGGGTGAACACCGGGGAGCTGTTTTTT,TRBJ2-2,TRBV7-5,NA,NA
CASSQDPVPGGQYF,TGTGCCAGCAGCCAAGACCCGGTTCCCGGAGGGCAGTACTTC,TRBJ2-7,TRBV14,NA,NA
CASSGQGGSHEQFF,TGCGCCAGCAGCGGACAGGGTGGATCCCATGAGCAGTTCTTC,TRBJ2-1,TRBV10-1,TRBD1,once
CASSQESGIGYNEQFF,TGCGCCAGCAGCCAGGAAAGCGGGATAGGCTACAATGAGCAGTTCTTC,TRBJ2-1,TRBV4-3,TRBD2,once
CAWSLTSGSVEQYF,TGTGCCTGGAGTTTGACTAGCGGGAGTGTCGAGCAGTACTTC,TRBJ2-7,TRBV30,TRBD2,NA
CASSHDRGGEQYF,TGCGCCAGCAGCCACGACAGGGGAGGCGAGCAGTACTTC,TRBJ2-7,TRBV4-3,TRBD1,NA
CASSVTGGFSGNTIYF,TGTGCCAGCAGCGTAACCGGGGGGTTCTCTGGAAACACCATATATTTT,TRBJ1-3,TRBV9,NA,NA
CASSSTGLLGYTF,TGTGCCAGCAGCTCGACAGGGCTCTTGGGCTACACCTTC,TRBJ1-2,TRBV7-9,TRBD1,NA
CASPGLGGIETQYF,TGTGCCAGCCCCGGGCTCGGGGGTATAGAGACCCAGTACTTC,TRBJ2-5,TRBV2,NA,NA
CASSHGRGLGDTEAFF,TGTGCCAGCAGCCATGGAAGGGGGCTCGGGGACACTGAAGCTTTCTTT,TRBJ1-1,TRBV11-2,TRBD1,NA
CASSSGSYNEQFF,TGTGCCAGCAGCTCCGGGAGCTACAATGAGCAGTTCTTC,TRBJ2-1,TRBV5-6,NA,NA
CASSLGSTGTTYEQYF,TGCGCCAGCAGCTTGGGATCGACAGGGACAACCTACGAGCAGTACTTC,TRBJ2-7,TRBV5-1,TRBD1,few
CAISEWGQDDGDTQYF,TGTGCCATCAGTGAGTGGGGGCAGGATGATGGGGATACGCAGTATTTT,TRBJ2-3,TRBV10-3,NA,NA
CASSEIGTGITDTQYF,TGTGCCAGCAGTGAAATCGGGACGGGGATCACAGATACGCAGTATTTT,TRBJ2-3,TRBV6-1,NA,NA
CASSLEFGQVAQQFF,TGTGCCAGCAGCTTAGAATTTGGTCAGGTTGCCCAGCAGTTCTTC,TRBJ2-1,TRBV7-9,NA,NA
CASSYSLDTQYF,TGTGCCAGCAGTTACTCGTTGGATACGCAGTATTTT,TRBJ2-3,TRBV6-6,NA,NA
CASSVITRTSSYNEQFF,TGTGCCAGCTCAGTCATAACCCGGACAAGCTCCTACAATGAGCAGTTCTTC,TRBJ2-1,TRBV5-6,NA,NA
CSVEGDSYGYTF,TGCAGCGTTGAAGGGGACAGCTATGGCTACACCTTC,TRBJ1-2,TRBV29-1,TRBD1,NA
CASSLGLAGQWWAEQFF,TGTGCCAGCAGCTTAGGACTAGCGGGGCAATGGTGGGCTGAGCAGTTCTTC,TRBJ2-1,TRBV7-9,TRBD2,NA
CATSPDRSSGPHNEQFF,TGTGCCACCAGCCCCGACCGGAGTAGCGGCCCACACAATGAGCAGTTCTTC,TRBJ2-1,TRBV15,NA,NA
CASSPPRRGSGNQPQHF,TGTGCCAGCTCACCACCGCGCAGGGGAAGCGGCAATCAGCCCCAGCATTTT,TRBJ1-5,TRBV18,NA,NA
CASSLTGGRSNTGELFF,TGTGCCAGCAGCTTGACTGGCGGGCGCTCGAACACCGGGGAGCTGTTTTTT,TRBJ2-2,TRBV11-2,NA,NA
CASSPRGGAFTDTQYF,TGTGCCAGCAGCCCGCGGGGGGGCGCCTTCACAGATACGCAGTATTTT,TRBJ2-3,TRBV7-9,TRBD2,NA
CAWEQGSGYEQYF,TGTGCCTGGGAACAGGGTAGTGGCTACGAGCAGTACTTC,TRBJ2-7,TRBV30,NA,NA
CASSLFGTYNEQFF,TGTGCCAGCAGTTTATTCGGGACTTACAATGAGCAGTTCTTC,TRBJ2-1,TRBV28,NA,NA
CASSLDRLSGEKLFF,TGTGCCAGCAGCTTGGATCGGCTCTCCGGGGAAAAACTGTTTTTT,TRBJ1-4,TRBV5-5,NA,NA
CASSEGGGPETQYF,TGTGCCAGCAGTGAAGGCGGGGGCCCGGAGACCCAGTACTTC,TRBJ2-5,TRBV25-1,NA,once
CASSETNEQFF,TGTGCCAGCAGTGAGACCAATGAGCAGTTCTTC,TRBJ2-1,TRBV25-1,NA,NA
CSATSHNEQFF,TGCAGTGCTACTTCTCACAATGAGCAGTTCTTC,TRBJ2-1,TRBV20-1,NA,NA
CASSSPRGSNTGELFF,TGTGCCAGCAGCTCCCCACGGGGGTCGAACACCGGGGAGCTGTTTTTT,TRBJ2-2,TRBV7-9,NA,once
CASSGLLAGETYNEQFF,TGTGCCAGCAGTGGCCTACTAGCGGGGGAAACCTACAATGAGCAGTTCTTC,TRBJ2-1,TRBV6-1,TRBD2,once